What follows are 5 T cell receptor beta chains derived from one specimen sequenced in a study of blood T cell repertoires in COVID-19. Profiled with immunoSEQ multiplex PCR; TCRdb holds only in-frame clones, not every one. The sample gives about 180,000 clones, 80% to 90% of which show up once; around 20% is in the top ten. Specimen: peripheral blood. The receptors originated from a man in his sixties or seventies with active or convalescent COVID-19.

This CDR3 is CASSRETGSGANVLTF. CDR3 in DNA: TGCGCCAGCAGCAGAGAAACAGGCTCTGGGGCCAACGTCCTGACTTTC. J is TRBJ2-6 and V is TRBV5-1; a weak D match, TRBD1 (5 bases). Germline values: CDR1 SGHRS, CDR2 YFSETQ. The CDR3 runs to 16 residues. V was trimmed by 4 bases and J by 0 bases, leaving 11 bases between them.

V and J are TRBV12-3 or TRBV12-4 and TRBJ2-1; a possible D gene is TRBD2 (6 bases). The V end was cut by 6 bases, the J end by 4 bases, with 10 bases between. The CDR3 contains 13 residues. The CDR3 DNA reads as TGTGCCAGCAGCCACGGGGGTTACAATGAGCAGTTCTTC. Translating it yields CASSHGGYNEQFF.

The chain has TRBV7-9 and TRBJ1-2; D is possibly TRBD1 (6 bases). The CDR3 spans 13 residues. CDR1 and CDR2 (germline): SEHNR, FQNEAQ (reference sequence). Trimming pared 5 bases from V and 3 bases from J, leaving 10 bases between. CDR3 protein: CASSNREDYGYTF. The CDR3 DNA is TGTGCCAGCAGCAACAGGGAAGACTATGGCTACACCTTC.

The chain combines TRBV19 with TRBJ1-3; weak D call: TRBD1 (5 bases). Trimming stripped 8 bases from V and 2 bases from J, with 13 bases between. This CDR3 comprises 14 residues. Germline V gene sequence: CDR1 LNHDA, CDR2 SQIVND (reference sequence). This CDR3 is CASGRPGAGNTIYF. For the CDR3, the DNA is TGTGCCAGTGGACGGCCGGGGGCTGGAAACACCATATATTTT.

The gene calls are TRBV18 and TRBJ1-4; a possible D gene is TRBD1 (5 bases). CDR1 and CDR2 (germline): KGHSH, LQKENI. The CDR3 length is 15 residues. V was pared by 3 bases and J by 7 bases, with 15 bases between. The CDR3 protein is CASSPRKDTSEKLFF. The CDR3 nucleotides are TGTGCCAGCTCACCTCGAAAGGACACCAGTGAAAAACTGTTTTTT.